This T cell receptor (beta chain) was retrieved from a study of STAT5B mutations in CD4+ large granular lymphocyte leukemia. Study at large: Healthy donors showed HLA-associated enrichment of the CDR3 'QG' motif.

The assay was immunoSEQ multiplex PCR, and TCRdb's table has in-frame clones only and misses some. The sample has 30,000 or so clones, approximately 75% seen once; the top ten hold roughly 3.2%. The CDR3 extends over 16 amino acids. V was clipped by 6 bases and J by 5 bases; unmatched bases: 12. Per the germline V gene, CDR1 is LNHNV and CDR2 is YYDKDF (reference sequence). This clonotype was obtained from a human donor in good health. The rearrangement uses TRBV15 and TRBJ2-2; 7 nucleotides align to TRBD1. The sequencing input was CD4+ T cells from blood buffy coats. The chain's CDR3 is CATSHAGTAPTGELFF. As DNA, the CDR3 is TGTGCCACCAGTCACGCCGGGACAGCCCCAACCGGGGAGCTGTTTTTT.